Listed below are T cell receptor beta chains from one sample, sequenced in a study of siplizumab effects on memory and regulatory T cells. Here immunoSEQ multiplex PCR was the method, and the copy in TCRdb shows in-frame clones only, minus some. The sample holds approximately 100,000 clones; 94% are singletons and the top ten take approximately 0.61%. The sequencing input was Tregs sorted from blood. The receptors come from a human donor in good health. The CDR3 runs from the conserved cysteine through the conserved F or W. A D gene is named only where the DNA matches it firmly.

v_gene: TRBV6-1
d_gene: .
CDR3aa: CAGSEAGGYTDTQYF

v_gene: TRBV18
d_gene: .
CDR3aa: CASSQGMNTEAFF

v_gene: TRBV5-1
d_gene: .
CDR3aa: CASSRVGTEAFF

v_gene: TRBV18
d_gene: .
CDR3aa: CASSPRLGGRADTQYF

v_gene: TRBV27
d_gene: TRBD2
CDR3aa: CASSWTSGRPFYEQYF

v_gene: TRBV28
d_gene: .
CDR3aa: CASGASGKFVRADTQYF

v_gene: TRBV29-1
d_gene: .
CDR3aa: CSVGGINQPQHF

v_gene: TRBV7-8
d_gene: .
CDR3aa: CASSLAGTGANVLTF

v_gene: TRBV25-1
d_gene: .
CDR3aa: CASSDAPGPQYF

v_gene: TRBV5-4
d_gene: .
CDR3aa: CASRPGTPGGETQYF

v_gene: TRBV7-2
d_gene: .
CDR3aa: CASSSQGNTEAFF

v_gene: TRBV2
d_gene: TRBD2
CDR3aa: CATRTRERGNEQFF

v_gene: TRBV30
d_gene: .
CDR3aa: CAWSIGGFSSPLHF

v_gene: TRBV7-9
d_gene: TRBD1
CDR3aa: CAINSGTGGGEQYF

v_gene: TRBV28
d_gene: .
CDR3aa: CASSTLWSQRSLNEQFF

v_gene: TRBV5-1
d_gene: .
CDR3aa: CASSRTRGGVNTEAFF

v_gene: TRBV5-1
d_gene: .
CDR3aa: CASSSIYTDTQYF

v_gene: TRBV5-1
d_gene: .
CDR3aa: CASSLRSDTQYF

v_gene: TRBV19
d_gene: TRBD1
CDR3aa: CASRGQDYEQYF

v_gene: TRBV6-1
d_gene: TRBD1
CDR3aa: CASSRQGGTYNEQFF

v_gene: TRBV4-1
d_gene: .
CDR3aa: CASSPALNDRIGNTIYF

v_gene: TRBV27
d_gene: .
CDR3aa: CASSRVPGTGNTIYF

v_gene: TRBV10-1
d_gene: TRBD2
CDR3aa: CASRMLLAGGSGELFF

v_gene: TRBV19
d_gene: .
CDR3aa: CASNWGERPLHF

v_gene: TRBV9
d_gene: TRBD1
CDR3aa: CASSVGLGPGQGYEQYF

v_gene: TRBV7-3
d_gene: TRBD2
CDR3aa: CASRSGRSRYNEQFF

v_gene: TRBV6-1
d_gene: .
CDR3aa: CASRRLHEQYF

v_gene: TRBV7-9
d_gene: .
CDR3aa: CASSLFAPRGEGYNEQFF

v_gene: TRBV28
d_gene: .
CDR3aa: CASSFIGVNTDTQYF

v_gene: TRBV10-3
d_gene: .
CDR3aa: CAISVLHEQFF

v_gene: TRBV6-5
d_gene: .
CDR3aa: CASSYISSGANVLTF

v_gene: TRBV28
d_gene: .
CDR3aa: CASTQAGTPVPIQYF

v_gene: TRBV6-5
d_gene: .
CDR3aa: CASSYRVQGSYEQYF

v_gene: TRBV9
d_gene: TRBD1
CDR3aa: CASSARTGTNYGYTF

v_gene: TRBV5-1
d_gene: .
CDR3aa: CASRSGGEEKLFF

v_gene: TRBV5-1
d_gene: .
CDR3aa: CASSKNTLTYEQYF

v_gene: TRBV19
d_gene: TRBD1
CDR3aa: CASRTGGSNTEAFF

v_gene: TRBV7-3
d_gene: .
CDR3aa: CASSPGASTDTQYF

v_gene: TRBV14
d_gene: TRBD1
CDR3aa: CASSQGQSNTGELFF

v_gene: TRBV5-1
d_gene: .
CDR3aa: CASSFAWASEAFF

v_gene: TRBV19
d_gene: .
CDR3aa: CASSIGGGGETQYF

v_gene: TRBV10-2
d_gene: .
CDR3aa: CASSEQYTEAFF

v_gene: TRBV18
d_gene: TRBD2
CDR3aa: CASSPDRGGPYNEQFF

v_gene: TRBV7-6
d_gene: .
CDR3aa: CASSRRTGNTEAFF

v_gene: TRBV10-3
d_gene: .
CDR3aa: CAISESKGVSTEAFF

v_gene: TRBV7-2
d_gene: .
CDR3aa: CASSLVMGGGGELFF

v_gene: TRBV28
d_gene: .
CDR3aa: CASSLEFRGARGYTF

v_gene: TRBV11-2
d_gene: .
CDR3aa: CASSWRENTEAFF

v_gene: TRBV6-1
d_gene: .
CDR3aa: CASTQGRDSQPQHF

v_gene: TRBV7-8
d_gene: .
CDR3aa: CASSVLDGQFF

v_gene: TRBV7-9
d_gene: TRBD1
CDR3aa: CASSPRGWDREETQYF

v_gene: TRBV15
d_gene: .
CDR3aa: CATSRVRGGYGYTF

v_gene: TRBV2
d_gene: .
CDR3aa: CASSERGVFVSKTQYF

v_gene: TRBV4-1
d_gene: .
CDR3aa: CASSREAGQPQHF

v_gene: TRBV14
d_gene: .
CDR3aa: CASSQVGASRYEQYF

v_gene: TRBV27
d_gene: .
CDR3aa: CASSLYRDPNQPQHF

v_gene: TRBV5-1
d_gene: .
CDR3aa: CAIGDRELFF

v_gene: TRBV11-3
d_gene: .
CDR3aa: CASSEGSQETQYF